The T cell receptor beta chain described here comes from a study of blood T cell repertoires in COVID-19. Cohort 3 recovery required two negative PCRs, clearance, or symptom resolution. The germline V gene has CDR1 KGHDR and CDR2 SFDVKD. The CDR3 consists of 18 residues. V lost 4 bases to trimming and J lost 4 bases; unmatched junction nucleotides: 14. Assay: immunoSEQ multiplex PCR; the TCRdb copy retains only in-frame clones and omits some. In the table there are around 150,000 clones, about 80% of which are singletons. This TCR was sampled from a woman in her fifties or sixties who had recovered from COVID-19. Input material: PBMCs or T cells enriched from blood (not recorded which). This chain uses TRBV24-1 with TRBJ2-3, with TRBD1 identical over 9 bases. CDR3 residues: CATSDRAIQGQGSDTQYF. Written as DNA, the CDR3 is TGTGCCACCAGTGACCGGGCGATACAGGGACAGGGCTCAGATACGCAGTATTTT.